Below, 3 T cell receptor beta chains from the same sample are listed, as sequenced in a study of T-cell reconstitution after alpha-beta-depleted transplantation in children. The TCRbeta library incorporated unique molecular identifiers. MiXCR was run by TCRdb on the PCR reads, yielding one entry per CDR3 protein. Of some 300,000 distinct CDR3 sequences in the sample, about 9.4% were seen once. The sequenced sample was PBMCs, obtained before TCRalphabeta/CD19-depleted stem cell transplant. All receptors derive from a boy under three years old with acute myeloid leukemia, due to receive a stem cell transplant.

About this clonotype itself: Given a much more abundant clone one base away, this may be a read error. This chain connects TRBV5-1 to TRBJ2-7; 8 bases line up with TRBD1. The J segment lost 5 bases and the V segment lost 4 bases, leaving 11 bases of the junction unmatched. The length of the CDR3 is 15 residues. Germline lookup yields CDR1 SGHRS and CDR2 YFSETQ. CDR3 nucleotide sequence: TGCGCCAGCAGCCAATTACAGGGGGGAGTCGACGAGCAGTACTTC. Its translation is CASSQLQGGVDEQYF.

This clonotype was seen many times. The chain has TRBV12-3 or TRBV12-4 and TRBJ2-7; D is perhaps TRBD1 (5 bases). The CDR3 extends over 15 amino acids. The V gene lost 8 bases and the J gene lost 0 bases, with 17 bases spanning the gap. The CDR3 region is CASSKGPYSSYEQYF. CDR3 bases: TGTGCCAGCTCTAAGGGGCCGTACTCCTCCTACGAGCAGTACTTC.

This clonotype was recorded at least ten times. CDR3: CSARDPSRLAKNIQYF. The CDR3, as DNA: TGCAGTGCTAGAGATCCGAGCCGGCTAGCCAAAAACATTCAGTACTTC. The V and J genes are TRBV20-1 and TRBJ2-4; D unresolved. V was trimmed by 0 bases and J by 0 bases, leaving 12 bases between them. The V gene's germline CDR1 is DFQATT and CDR2 SNEGSKA (reference sequence). The CDR3 length is 16 residues.